Shown below are 2 T cell receptor beta chains from a single sample sequenced in a study of CD8 T cells in ankylosing spondylitis. General study findings and limits: A TCR beta motif made of about 8 highly homologous variants seemed typical of ankylosing spondylitis blood.

Each CDR3 protein is one row after TCRdb ran MiXCR on the 5' RACE reads. The table shows approximately 520,000 distinct CDR3 sequences, with about 5.7% occurring only once. No antigens are known for them. The sample taken for sequencing was blood, either unsorted or a sorted T cell fraction (not recorded which). The receptors come from a male donor with ankylosing spondylitis.

This clonotype occurred many times. This chain joins TRBV25-1 and TRBJ2-2; D might be TRBD2 (6 bases). The CDR3 sequence is 16 residues long. Per the germline V gene, CDR1 is MGHDK and CDR2 is SYGVNS. V lost 1 base and J lost 5, with 14 bases in between. CDR3 in amino acids: CASSEFPGVETGELFF. The CDR3 region has the DNA TGTGCCAGCAGTGAATTTCCGGGAGTGGAGACCGGGGAGCTGTTTTTT.

This clonotype was observed at least ten times. The chain carries TRBV7-9 and TRBJ1-4; weak D call: TRBD1 (5 bases). Germline lookup yields CDR1 SEHNR and CDR2 FQNEAQ (reference sequence). CDR3 size: 14 residues. Trimming removed 3 bases from V and 7 bases from J, with 12 bases in between. CDR3 sequence (DNA): TGTGCCAGCAGCTTGGGGACCCGAGGTGAAAAACTGTTTTTT. Encoded protein: CASSLGTRGEKLFF.